The clone carrying this TCR beta chain was found many times. Trimming took 3 bases from V and 7 from J; bases not matched to a gene: 8. This CDR3 region has 15 residues. The germline CDR1 and CDR2 sequences are MGHDK and SYGVNS. This entry comes from a study of T-cell reconstitution after alpha-beta-depleted transplantation in children. Construction of the TCRbeta library involved unique molecular identifiers. TCRdb analysed the PCR reads with MiXCR anew, one entry per CDR3 protein. Of roughly 590,000 distinct CDR3 sequences in the sample, over 15% are singletons; the top ten hold approximately 1%. Sequenced material: PBMCs from the stem cell graft donor, taken from the stem cell graft. The chain carries TRBV25-1 and TRBJ1-2, with 10 bases that match TRBD1. The TCR was taken from a human donor who donated a stem cell graft to a child with acute myeloid leukemia. The CDR3 DNA follows: TGTGCCAGCAGTGAGACAGGGGGCGAGACAACTGGCTACACCTTC. Protein product: CASSETGGETTGYTF.